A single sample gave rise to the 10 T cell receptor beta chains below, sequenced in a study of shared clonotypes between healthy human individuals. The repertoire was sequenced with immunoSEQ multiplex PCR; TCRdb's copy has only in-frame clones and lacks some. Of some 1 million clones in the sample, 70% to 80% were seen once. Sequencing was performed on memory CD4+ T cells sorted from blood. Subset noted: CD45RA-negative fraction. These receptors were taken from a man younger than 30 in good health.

CDR3: CASSSGQGVTYEQYF. The CDR3 DNA reads TGTGCCAGCAGCTCGGGACAGGGGGTGACCTACGAGCAGTACTTC. The V and J genes are TRBV5-4 and TRBJ2-7; 11 bases agree with TRBD1. The length of the CDR3 is 15 residues. Germline values: CDR1 SGHNT, CDR2 YYREEE (reference sequence). After removal of 3 bases from V and 2 bases from J, the junction contained 4 bases not matched to a gene. Supplemented by reference TRBV5-4 and TRBJ2-7, the full variable domain reads ETGVTQSPTHLIKTRGQQVTLRCSSQSGHNTVSWYQQALGQGPQFIFQYYREEENGRGNFPPRFSGLQFPNYSSELNVNALELDDSALYLCASSSGQGVTYEQYFGPGTRLTVT.

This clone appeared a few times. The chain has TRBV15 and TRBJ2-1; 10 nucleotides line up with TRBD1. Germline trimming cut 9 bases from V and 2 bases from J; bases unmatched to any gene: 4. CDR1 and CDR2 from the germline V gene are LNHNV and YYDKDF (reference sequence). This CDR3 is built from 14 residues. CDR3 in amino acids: CATQDRGTYNEQFF. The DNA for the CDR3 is TGTGCCACTCAGGACAGGGGGACCTACAATGAGCAGTTCTTC.

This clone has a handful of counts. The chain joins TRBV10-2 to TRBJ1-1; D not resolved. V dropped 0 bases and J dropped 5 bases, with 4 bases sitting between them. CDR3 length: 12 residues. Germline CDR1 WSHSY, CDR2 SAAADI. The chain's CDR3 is CASSESATEAFF. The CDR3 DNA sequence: TGCGCCAGCAGTGAGTCGGCTACTGAAGCTTTCTTT.

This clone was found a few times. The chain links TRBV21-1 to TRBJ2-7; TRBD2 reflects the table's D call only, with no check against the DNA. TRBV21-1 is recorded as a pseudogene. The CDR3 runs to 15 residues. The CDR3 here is CASSKVPSGVPRQYF. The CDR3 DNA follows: TGTGCCAGCAGCAAAGTACCTAGCGGAGTACCGCGGCAGTACTTC.

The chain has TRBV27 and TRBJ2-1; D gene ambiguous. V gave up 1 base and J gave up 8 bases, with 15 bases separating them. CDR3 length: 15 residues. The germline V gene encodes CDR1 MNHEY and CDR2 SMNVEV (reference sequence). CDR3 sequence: CASSLYTHRIHEQFF. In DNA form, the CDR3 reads TGTGCCAGCAGTTTATACACCCATAGGATCCATGAGCAGTTCTTC.

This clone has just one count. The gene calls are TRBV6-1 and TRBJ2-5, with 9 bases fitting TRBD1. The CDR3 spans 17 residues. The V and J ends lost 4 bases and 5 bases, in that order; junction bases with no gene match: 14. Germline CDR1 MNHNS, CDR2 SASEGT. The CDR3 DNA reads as TGTGCCAGCAGTGTAGGAGGTTCAGGGACAGGGTACGAGACCCAGTACTTC. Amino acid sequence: CASSVGGSGTGYETQYF.

The CDR3 sequence: CASSLFGDEKLFF. DNA for the CDR3: TGCGCCAGCAGCTTGTTCGGGGATGAAAAACTGTTTTTT. The chain uses TRBV5-1 and TRBJ1-4; no clear D. Germline CDR1 reads SGHRS; CDR2 reads YFSETQ. The CDR3 consists of 13 residues. Trimming stripped 1 base from V and 6 bases from J, with 7 bases between.

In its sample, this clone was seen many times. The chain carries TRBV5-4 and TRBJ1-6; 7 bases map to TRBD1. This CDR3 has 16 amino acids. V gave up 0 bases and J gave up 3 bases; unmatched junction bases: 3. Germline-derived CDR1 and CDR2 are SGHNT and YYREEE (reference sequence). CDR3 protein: CASSLAGTVYNSPLHF. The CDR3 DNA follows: TGTGCCAGCAGCTTGGCAGGGACAGTCTATAATTCACCCCTCCACTTT.

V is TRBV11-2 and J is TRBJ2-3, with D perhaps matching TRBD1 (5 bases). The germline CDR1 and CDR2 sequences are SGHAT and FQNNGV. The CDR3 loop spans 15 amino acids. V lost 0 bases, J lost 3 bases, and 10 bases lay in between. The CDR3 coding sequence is TGTGCCAGCAGCTTAGAAGGCAGGACAACAGATACGCAGTATTTT. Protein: CASSLEGRTTDTQYF. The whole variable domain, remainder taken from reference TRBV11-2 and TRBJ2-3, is EAGVAQSPRYKIIEKRQSVAFWCNPISGHATLYWYQQILGQGPKLLIQFQNNGVVDDSQLPKDRFSAERLKGVDSTLKIQPAKLEDSAVYLCASSLEGRTTDTQYFGPGTRLTVL.

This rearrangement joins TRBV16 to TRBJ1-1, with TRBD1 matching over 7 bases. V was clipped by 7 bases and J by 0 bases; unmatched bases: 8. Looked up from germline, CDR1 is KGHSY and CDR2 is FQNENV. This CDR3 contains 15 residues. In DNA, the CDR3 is TGTGCCAGCACCCAGGGGGTGAGGGTGAACACTGAAGCTTTCTTT. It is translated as CASTQGVRVNTEAFF.